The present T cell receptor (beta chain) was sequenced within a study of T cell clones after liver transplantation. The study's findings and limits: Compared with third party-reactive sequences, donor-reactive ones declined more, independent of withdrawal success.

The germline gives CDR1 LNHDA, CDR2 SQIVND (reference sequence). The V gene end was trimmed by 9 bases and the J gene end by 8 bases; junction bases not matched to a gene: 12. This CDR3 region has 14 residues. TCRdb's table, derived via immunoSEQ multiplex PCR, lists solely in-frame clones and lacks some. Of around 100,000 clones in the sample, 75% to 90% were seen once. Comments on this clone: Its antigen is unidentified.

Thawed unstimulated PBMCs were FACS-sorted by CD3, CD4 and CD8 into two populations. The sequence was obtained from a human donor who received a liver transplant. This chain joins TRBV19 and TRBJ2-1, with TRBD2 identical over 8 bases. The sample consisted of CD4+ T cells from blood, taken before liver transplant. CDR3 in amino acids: CASARRGGGDEQFF. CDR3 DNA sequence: TGTGCCAGCGCTCGCCGGGGGGGCGGCGATGAGCAGTTCTTC.